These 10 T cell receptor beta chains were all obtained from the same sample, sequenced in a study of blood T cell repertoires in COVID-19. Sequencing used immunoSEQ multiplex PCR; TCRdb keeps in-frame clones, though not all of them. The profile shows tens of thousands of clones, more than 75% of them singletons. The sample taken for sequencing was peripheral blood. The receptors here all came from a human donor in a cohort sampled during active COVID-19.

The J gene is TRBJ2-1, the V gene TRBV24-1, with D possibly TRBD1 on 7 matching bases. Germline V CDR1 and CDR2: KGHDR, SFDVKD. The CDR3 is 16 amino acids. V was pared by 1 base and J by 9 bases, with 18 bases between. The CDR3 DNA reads TGTGCCACCAGTGATTTAGGCCAGGGGGGTATCGGTGAGCAGTTCTTC. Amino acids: CATSDLGQGGIGEQFF.

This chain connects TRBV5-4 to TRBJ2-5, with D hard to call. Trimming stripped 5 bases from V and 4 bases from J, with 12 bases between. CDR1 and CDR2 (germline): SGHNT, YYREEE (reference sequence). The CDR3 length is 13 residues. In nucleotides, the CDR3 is TGTGCCAGCAGGGGTACACAGTCAGAGACCCAGTACTTC. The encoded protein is CASRGTQSETQYF.

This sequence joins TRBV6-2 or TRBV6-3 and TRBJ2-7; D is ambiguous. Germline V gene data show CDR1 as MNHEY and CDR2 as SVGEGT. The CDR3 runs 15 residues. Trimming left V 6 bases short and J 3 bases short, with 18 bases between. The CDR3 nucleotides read TGTGCCAGCAGCCGCGCCCGCTACCCCGACTACGAGCAGTACTTC. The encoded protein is CASSRARYPDYEQYF.

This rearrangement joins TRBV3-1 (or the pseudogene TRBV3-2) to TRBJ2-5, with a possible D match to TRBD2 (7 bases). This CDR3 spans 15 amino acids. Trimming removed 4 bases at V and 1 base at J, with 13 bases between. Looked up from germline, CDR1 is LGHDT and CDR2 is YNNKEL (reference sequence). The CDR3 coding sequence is TGTGCCAGCAGCCGCGGAAGGGGGGGCCAAGAGACCCAGTACTTC. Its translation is CASSRGRGGQETQYF.

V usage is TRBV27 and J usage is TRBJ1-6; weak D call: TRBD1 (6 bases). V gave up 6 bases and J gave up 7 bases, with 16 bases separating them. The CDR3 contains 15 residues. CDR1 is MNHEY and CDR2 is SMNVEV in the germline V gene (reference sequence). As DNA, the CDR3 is TGTGCCAGCAGCCGGGGGGCCGGGTCCAATTCACCCCTCCACTTT. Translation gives CASSRGAGSNSPLHF.

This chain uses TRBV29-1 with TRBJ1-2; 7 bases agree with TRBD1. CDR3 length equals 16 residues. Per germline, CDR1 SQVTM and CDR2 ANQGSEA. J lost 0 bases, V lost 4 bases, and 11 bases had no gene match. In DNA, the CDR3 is TGCAGCGTTGCCGACAGGGCCGAGGAAGCTAACTATGGCTACACCTTC. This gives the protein CSVADRAEEANYGYTF.

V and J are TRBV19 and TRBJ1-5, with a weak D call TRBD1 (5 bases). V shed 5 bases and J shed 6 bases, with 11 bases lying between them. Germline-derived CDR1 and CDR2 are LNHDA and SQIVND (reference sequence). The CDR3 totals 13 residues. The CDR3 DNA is TGTGCCAGTAGTGTTCTAAGGGGTCAGCCCCAGCATTTT. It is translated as CASSVLRGQPQHF.

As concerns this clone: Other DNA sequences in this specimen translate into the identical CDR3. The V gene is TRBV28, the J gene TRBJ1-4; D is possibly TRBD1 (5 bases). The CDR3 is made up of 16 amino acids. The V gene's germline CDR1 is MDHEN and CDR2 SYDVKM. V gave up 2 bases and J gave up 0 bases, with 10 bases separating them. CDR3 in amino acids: CASSLSGGATNEKLFF. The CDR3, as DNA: TGTGCCAGCAGTTTAAGCGGGGGGGCAACTAATGAAAAACTGTTTTTT.

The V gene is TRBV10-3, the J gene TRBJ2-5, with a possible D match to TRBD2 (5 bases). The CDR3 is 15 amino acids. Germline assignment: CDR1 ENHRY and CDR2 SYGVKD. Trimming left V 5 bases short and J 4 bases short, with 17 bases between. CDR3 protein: CAISMVGAVGETQYF. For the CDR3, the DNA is TGTGCCATCAGTATGGTGGGAGCAGTTGGAGAGACCCAGTACTTC.

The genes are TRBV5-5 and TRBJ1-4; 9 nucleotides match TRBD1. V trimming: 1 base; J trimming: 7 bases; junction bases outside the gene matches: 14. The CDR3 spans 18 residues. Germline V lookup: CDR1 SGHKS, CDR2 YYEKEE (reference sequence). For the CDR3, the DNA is TGTGCCAGCAGCTTGCAGGGACAGGGTGGAACCTCGGGTGAAAAACTGTTTTTT. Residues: CASSLQGQGGTSGEKLFF.